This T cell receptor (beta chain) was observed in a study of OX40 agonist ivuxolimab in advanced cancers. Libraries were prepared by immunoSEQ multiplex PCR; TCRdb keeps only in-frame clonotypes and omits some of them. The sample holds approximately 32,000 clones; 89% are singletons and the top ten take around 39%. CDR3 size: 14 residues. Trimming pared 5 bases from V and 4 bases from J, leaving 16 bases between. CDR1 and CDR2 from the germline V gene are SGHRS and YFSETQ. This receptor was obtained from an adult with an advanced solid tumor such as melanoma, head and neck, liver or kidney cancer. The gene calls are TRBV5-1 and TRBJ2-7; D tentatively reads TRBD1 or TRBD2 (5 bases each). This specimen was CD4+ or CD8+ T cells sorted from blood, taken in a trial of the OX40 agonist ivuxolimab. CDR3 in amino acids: CASSSRDGPYEQYF. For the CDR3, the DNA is TGCGCCAGCAGTTCCCGGGACGGGCCTTACGAGCAGTACTTC.